The next 15 T cell receptor beta chains were all read from a single sample in a study of blood T cell repertoires in COVID-19. Clones were sequenced by immunoSEQ multiplex PCR, and TCRdb holds only the in-frame ones, with some missing. The sample lists some 510,000 clones, roughly 90% occurring once. Source material: PBMCs or T cells enriched from blood (not recorded which). Every receptor here comes from a woman between 40 and 50 years old who had recovered from COVID-19.

V and J are TRBV19 and TRBJ1-5, with D possibly TRBD1 on 6 matching bases. This CDR3 is built from 17 residues. From germline, CDR1 is LNHDA and CDR2 SQIVND (reference sequence). V lost 7 bases and J 0 bases, leaving 19 bases between the germline ends. The CDR3 spells CASTTGGHMISNQPQHF. The CDR3 DNA follows: TGTGCCAGTACGACAGGCGGGCATATGATTAGCAATCAGCCCCAGCATTTT.

V gene TRBV13 combines with J gene TRBJ1-1; D call uncertain. Trimming left V 4 bases short and J 1 base short, with 16 bases between. The CDR3 has 16 amino acids. In germline, CDR1 is PRHDT, CDR2 FYEKMQ (reference sequence). CDR3 loop: CASSSSEGSRNTEAFF. CDR3 in DNA: TGTGCCAGCAGCTCATCGGAGGGTTCTAGGAACACTGAAGCTTTCTTT.

V and J are TRBV19 and TRBJ1-4; D not resolved. CDR1 and CDR2 (germline): LNHDA, SQIVND (reference sequence). The CDR3 has 14 residues. The germline V and J ends were trimmed by 3 bases and 7 bases, with 12 bases remaining between them. CDR3 residues: CASSIEGSGEKLFF. For the CDR3, the DNA is TGTGCCAGTAGTATCGAGGGCTCGGGTGAAAAACTGTTTTTT. Full variable domain (missing parts from reference TRBV19 and TRBJ1-4): DGGITQSPKYLFRKEGQNVTLSCEQNLNHDAMYWYRQDPGQGLRLIYYSQIVNDFQKGDIAEGYSVSREKKESFPLTVTSAQKNPTAFYLCASSIEGSGEKLFFGSGTQLSVL.

The rearrangement joins TRBV11-2 to TRBJ2-1; 7 bases match TRBD1. Trimming at V came to 6 bases and at J to 2 bases, leaving 7 bases not matched to a gene. Germline V gene data show CDR1 as SGHAT and CDR2 as FQNNGV. This CDR3 comprises 15 residues. The CDR3 DNA follows: TGTGCCAGCAGAATACAGGGGCTGGCCTACAATGAGCAGTTCTTC. This gives the protein CASRIQGLAYNEQFF.

This chain uses TRBV19 with TRBJ1-4; perhaps TRBD1 as D (6 bases). CDR1 and CDR2 (germline): LNHDA, SQIVND (reference sequence). The germline V and J ends were trimmed by 6 bases and 8 bases, with 16 bases remaining between them. This CDR3 region has 14 residues. CDR3 protein: CASRTTGFYEKLFF. The CDR3, as DNA: TGTGCCAGTAGGACTACAGGGTTTTACGAAAAACTGTTTTTT.

The rearrangement links TRBV5-1 to TRBJ2-4, with TRBD1 identical over 10 bases. The CDR3 covers 14 residues. Trimming cost V 3 bases and J 8 bases; bases outside gene matches: 5. Per germline, CDR1 SGHRS and CDR2 YFSETQ. CDR3 sequence reads: CASSSTGGADIQYF. In DNA, the CDR3 is TGCGCCAGCAGCTCGACAGGGGGCGCAGACATTCAGTACTTC.

The rearrangement uses TRBV11-3 and TRBJ2-2; maybe TRBD1 (5 bases). The germline V and J ends were trimmed by 1 base and 7 bases, with 10 bases remaining between them. Germline lookup yields CDR1 SGHNT and CDR2 YENEEA. There are 14 residues in the CDR3. CDR3 nucleotides: TGTGCCAGCAGCTTAGCTCGCGACAGCGGGGAGCTGTTTTTT. Its protein is CASSLARDSGELFF.

This chain joins TRBV28 and TRBJ2-4; unclear D gene. Trimming left V 3 bases short and J 0 bases short, with 18 bases between. In germline, CDR1 is MDHEN, CDR2 SYDVKM. The CDR3 runs to 18 residues. The CDR3 spells CASSFLVPLSLAKNIQYF. CDR3 DNA: TGTGCCAGCAGTTTCCTCGTCCCCCTCTCTTTAGCCAAAAACATTCAGTACTTC. The full variable domain, rest sourced from reference TRBV28 and TRBJ2-4, is DVKVTQSSRYLVKRTGEKVFLECVQDMDHENMFWYRQDPGLGLRLIYFSYDVKMKEKGDIPEGYSVSREKKERFSLILESASTNQTSMYLCASSFLVPLSLAKNIQYFGAGTRLSVL.

The genes are TRBV7-9 and TRBJ2-1; 10 nucleotides match TRBD2. The length of the CDR3 is 14 residues. Germline values: CDR1 SEHNR, CDR2 FQNEAQ (reference sequence). J lost 7 bases, V lost 6 bases, and 6 bases had no gene match. CDR3 nucleotide sequence: TGTGCCAGCAGGCCGGGACTAGCGACTAATGAGCAGTTCTTC. Protein sequence: CASRPGLATNEQFF.

The gene calls are TRBV4-3 and TRBJ1-4, with TRBD1 identical over 7 bases. The CDR3 runs to 17 residues. J gave up 8 bases and V 0 bases, and 12 bases lay outside the gene matches. Germline CDR1 is LGHNA and CDR2 is YSLEER. CDR3 sequence reads: CASSQEPHRGGGEKLFF. The CDR3 DNA is TGCGCCAGCAGCCAAGAGCCCCACAGGGGTGGTGGGGAAAAACTGTTTTTT.

The rearrangement links TRBV7-8 to TRBJ1-3; 7 bases map to TRBD1. V was pared by 4 bases and J by 0 bases, with 12 bases of the junction left unmatched. CDR3 length: 18 residues. The germline V gene encodes CDR1 SGHVS and CDR2 FQNEAQ. DNA of the CDR3: TGTGCCAGCAGCTCATTACAGGGGAGCGTAGGCTCTGGAAACACCATATATTTT. Translation: CASSSLQGSVGSGNTIYF.

As to this clone: Relative to the germline gene, one junction end is altered; a read error may explain this. This chain joins TRBV5-6 and TRBJ2-7; D not resolved. The CDR3 is 12 amino acids. Per the germline V gene, CDR1 is SGHDT and CDR2 is YYEEEE. CDR3 loop: CASSLGGYEQYF. DNA for the CDR3: TGTGCCAGCAGTTTGGGCGGCTACGAGCAGTACTTC.

The chain uses TRBV7-7 and TRBJ2-5, with 11 bases matching TRBD2. Per germline, CDR1 SSHAT and CDR2 FNYEAQ (reference sequence). The CDR3 runs to 15 residues. The V and J ends lost 1 base and 4 bases, in that order; junction bases with no gene match: 2. The CDR3 protein is CASSLVLAGGETQYF. The DNA for the CDR3 is TGTGCCAGCAGCTTAGTCCTAGCGGGAGGAGAGACCCAGTACTTC.

This chain connects TRBV19 to TRBJ1-2; 7 positions match TRBD1. The germline CDR1 and CDR2 sequences are LNHDA and SQIVND (reference sequence). Trimming took 6 bases from V and 8 from J; bases not matched to a gene: 15. The CDR3 loop spans 15 amino acids. The CDR3 sequence: CASRGDRASLRGYTF. CDR3 DNA sequence: TGTGCCAGTAGGGGAGACAGGGCTTCCCTTCGCGGCTACACCTTC.

This clone was seen a handful of times. The J gene is TRBJ1-2, the V gene TRBV4-3; possible D gene TRBD1, 5 bases. Per the germline V gene, CDR1 is LGHNA and CDR2 is YSLEER. There are 15 residues in the CDR3. Between the trimmed V and J ends, which lost 4 bases and 8 bases, there was a span of 20 bases. CDR3 coding DNA: TGCGCCAGCAGCCCGCAAAAAGGGGAAAGTGTAGGCTACACCTTC. This gives the protein CASSPQKGESVGYTF.